These 18 T cell receptor beta chains were all obtained from the same sample, sequenced in a study of CD8 T cells in ankylosing spondylitis listed by TCRdb under 2017. Paper-wide results and their limitations: A TCR beta motif of roughly 8 highly homologous amino acid variants appeared characteristic of blood from ankylosing spondylitis patients.

These receptors lack a known antigen. The method was 5' RACE. TCRdb lists the instrument as Illumina HiSeq 2500. In TCRdb, the public reads were trimmed at Q25 with fastp and aligned with MiXCR, with productive beta chains retained. For every CDR3 protein sequence, its rows merge into one entry that carries the most common genes and DNA. Present in this sample are around 770,000 distinct CDR3 sequences, 10% to 15% of which were seen just once. Clones ranked in the top ten supply 0.51% of the sample. Sequenced input: blood, either unsorted or a sorted T cell fraction (not recorded which). These receptors were obtained from a male donor with ankylosing spondylitis.

This clonotype was counted between two and nine times. The chain has TRBV10-1 and TRBJ2-2; 7 nucleotides align to TRBD1. The J segment lost 3 bases and the V segment lost 8 bases, leaving 6 bases of the junction unmatched. Germline V gene data show CDR1 as WNHNN and CDR2 as SYGVQD (reference sequence). The CDR3 runs to 14 residues. CDR3 DNA sequence: TGCGCCAGCGGTCCCGGGACAGACACCGGGGAGCTGTTTTTT. It is translated as CASGPGTDTGELFF.

This clonotype has only a few counts. The rearrangement joins TRBV20-1 to TRBJ2-7, with a weak D call TRBD2 (6 bases). Trimming shortened V by 0 bases and J by 6 bases, and 15 bases separated the two germline ends. Germline CDR1 and CDR2: DFQATT and SNEGSKA (reference sequence). The CDR3 spans 14 residues. Written as DNA, the CDR3 is TGCAGTGCTAGAGAAGGGACTCGTCGTCTCGAGCAGTACTTC. Its translation is CSAREGTRRLEQYF.

The chain joins TRBV7-9 to TRBJ2-3; TRBD2 matches 8 bases. This CDR3 is 14 amino acids long. CDR1 SEHNR and CDR2 FQNEAQ come from the germline V gene (reference sequence). V was clipped by 6 bases and J by 8 bases; unmatched bases: 10. CDR3 sequence reads: CASRISGDPGTQYF. Here the CDR3 DNA reads TGTGCCAGCAGAATTAGCGGGGACCCGGGTACGCAGTATTTT.

The rearrangement links TRBV27 to TRBJ1-2, with TRBD1 identical over 7 bases. J gave up 5 bases and V 0 bases, and 3 bases lay outside the gene matches. The CDR3 is 14 residues long. Germline lookup yields CDR1 MNHEY and CDR2 SMNVEV (reference sequence). The CDR3, as DNA: TGTGCCAGCAGTTTATCACAGGGGAGATATGGCTACACCTTC. Protein: CASSLSQGRYGYTF.

V and J are TRBV20-1 and TRBJ2-3; 16 bases are a match to TRBD2. The J segment lost 2 bases and the V segment lost 6 bases, leaving 8 bases of the junction unmatched. The germline gives CDR1 DFQATT, CDR2 SNEGSKA (reference sequence). The CDR3 runs to 17 residues. The CDR3 reads CSARPGLAGGFTDTQYF. The CDR3 nucleotides read TGCAGTGCAAGGCCGGGACTAGCGGGGGGGTTCACAGATACGCAGTATTTT.

This chain joins TRBV20-1 and TRBJ1-1, with D uncertain. Germline values: CDR1 DFQATT, CDR2 SNEGSKA (reference sequence). The CDR3 spans 15 residues. V was shortened by 2 bases and J by 7 bases, with 20 bases between the two germline ends. The CDR3 DNA sequence: TGCAGTGCTAGATCCCCCTCCGGGCTCGGTGGTGAAGCTTTCTTT. Translation gives CSARSPSGLGGEAFF.

There are a few counts of this clonotype. J is TRBJ1-3 and V is TRBV7-2; D remains ambiguous. CDR3 length: 15 residues. CDR1 SGHTA and CDR2 FQGNSA come from the germline V gene. V was cut by 1 base and J by 2 bases, with 9 bases left in between. CDR3 nucleotides: TGTGCCAGCAGCTTAGTGACTGCCGCTGGAAACACCATATATTTT. Its protein product is CASSLVTAAGNTIYF.

The genes are TRBV28 and TRBJ2-5; the D gene is possibly TRBD1 (7 bases). Germline V gene sequence: CDR1 MDHEN, CDR2 SYDVKM. V was shortened by 5 bases and J by 4 bases, with 17 bases between the two germline ends. This CDR3 has 15 amino acids. The CDR3 coding sequence is TGTGCCAGCAGTCTCGAGGGGGCGGGGTTAGAGACCCAGTACTTC. This encodes CASSLEGAGLETQYF.

This chain uses TRBV28 with TRBJ1-2; D is ambiguous. The CDR3 consists of 15 residues. Per the germline V gene, CDR1 is MDHEN and CDR2 is SYDVKM. The V and J ends lost 2 bases and 4 bases respectively, with 14 bases between them. CDR3 residues: CASSLLAAFSYGYTF. In DNA form, the CDR3 reads TGTGCCAGCAGTTTACTGGCAGCTTTTAGCTATGGCTACACCTTC.

The V call is TRBV7-9, the J call TRBJ2-1, with 15 bases that match TRBD2. Germline assignment: CDR1 SEHNR and CDR2 FQNEAQ (reference sequence). V was pared by 0 bases and J by 10 bases, with 4 bases of the junction left unmatched. The CDR3 covers 16 residues. CDR3 sequence: CASSLAGGLAGGEQFF. CDR3 in DNA: TGTGCCAGCAGCTTAGCGGGGGGACTAGCGGGAGGCGAGCAGTTCTTC. Filled out from reference TRBV7-9 and TRBJ2-1, the complete variable domain reads DTGVSQNPRHKITKRGQNVTFRCDPISEHNRLYWYRQTLGQGPEFLTYFQNEAQLEKSRLLSDRFSAERPKGSFSTLEIQRTEQGDSAMYLCASSLAGGLAGGEQFFGPGTRLTVL.

Many counts were recorded for this clonotype. The chain carries TRBV7-2 and TRBJ1-2; D is undetermined. V was trimmed by 4 bases and J by 4 bases, leaving 10 bases between them. Germline-derived CDR1 and CDR2 are SGHTA and FQGNSA. This CDR3 spans 13 amino acids. The CDR3 here is CASSSGSFYGYTF. The CDR3 DNA reads TGTGCCAGCAGCTCCGGAAGTTTCTATGGCTACACCTTC. The full variable domain, in which reference TRBV7-2 and TRBJ1-2 provide the parts outside the CDR3, is GAGVSQSPSNKVTEKGKDVELRCDPISGHTALYWYRQSLGQGLEFLIYFQGNSAPDKSGLPSDRFSAERTGGSVSTLTIQRTQQEDSAVYLCASSSGSFYGYTFGSGTRLTVV.

In its sample, this clonotype was seen many times. The chain combines TRBV5-1 with TRBJ2-5; perhaps TRBD2 as D (5 bases). The CDR3 sequence is 13 residues long. Deletions cut 1 base from V and 7 bases from J, with 11 bases between. Germline V gives CDR1 SGHRS, CDR2 YFSETQ. The CDR3 DNA follows: TGCGCCAGCAGCTTGAGACCAGGAGGGACCCAGTACTTC. Its translation is CASSLRPGGTQYF.

This clonotype was detected a few times. The V and J genes are TRBV20-1 and TRBJ2-6; D may correspond to TRBD1 or TRBD2 (5 bases each). CDR3 size: 17 residues. The germline V gene encodes CDR1 DFQATT and CDR2 SNEGSKA (reference sequence). V shed 4 bases and J shed 0 bases, with 16 bases lying between them. The CDR3 DNA follows: TGCAGTGCTACAGGGATAGCGTTGGGCTCTGGGGCCAACGTCCTGACTTTC. Residues: CSATGIALGSGANVLTF.

J is TRBJ2-7 and V is TRBV14, with D uncertain. Looked up from germline, CDR1 is SGHDN and CDR2 is FVKESK. This CDR3 comprises 11 residues. Trimming left V 2 bases short and J 6 bases short, with 5 bases between. CDR3 amino acids: CASSQWAEQYF. In DNA form, the CDR3 reads TGTGCCAGCAGCCAATGGGCCGAGCAGTACTTC.

A few counts support this clonotype. This chain uses TRBV29-1 with TRBJ1-1, with 10 positions matching TRBD1. Germline V lookup: CDR1 SQVTM, CDR2 ANQGSEA. V shed 6 bases, J shed 5 bases, and the junction held 9 bases outside the gene matches. This CDR3 spans 14 amino acids. The CDR3 sequence is CSVDYRTGGTEAFF. The CDR3 DNA reads as TGCAGCGTCGACTACCGGACAGGGGGAACTGAAGCTTTCTTT.

Note on this clonotype: Just one base apart from a much larger clone, this may be a read error. The rearrangement joins TRBV28 to TRBJ2-7; D uncertain. From germline, CDR1 is MDHEN and CDR2 SYDVKM. V shed 2 bases and J shed 4 bases, with 6 bases lying between them. The CDR3 runs 12 residues. The CDR3 DNA is TGTGCCAGCAGTTTAATGAGTTACGAGCAGTACTTC. Its protein product is CASSLMSYEQYF. The variable domain in full, with the rest retrieved from reference TRBV28 and TRBJ2-7, is DVKVTQSSRYLVKRTGEKVFLECVQDMDHENMFWYRQDPGLGLRLIYFSYDVKMKEKGDIPEGYSVSREKKERFSLILESASTNQTSMYLCASSLMSYEQYFGPGTRLTVT.

The chain uses TRBV7-9 and TRBJ2-7; TRBD1 aligns across 12 bases. The CDR3 sequence is 15 residues long. The ends lost 5 bases at V and 2 bases at J; junction bases unmatched: 4. Germline CDR1 reads SEHNR; CDR2 reads FQNEAQ (reference sequence). CDR3 sequence: CASSVRDRGPYEQYF. CDR3 DNA sequence: TGTGCCAGCAGCGTCCGGGACAGGGGGCCCTACGAGCAGTACTTC.

V usage is TRBV7-6 and J usage is TRBJ2-1; the match to TRBD2 covers 11 bases. Unmatched junction bases numbered 6, after V lost 5 bases and J lost 0 bases. The germline gives CDR1 SGHVS, CDR2 FNYEAQ. The CDR3 is 17 residues long. CDR3 DNA: TGTGCCAGCAGCGCGCGACTAGCGGGGCCCTCCTACAATGAGCAGTTCTTC. Amino acid sequence: CASSARLAGPSYNEQFF.